The next 8 T cell receptor beta chains were all read from a single sample in a study of blood T cells in healthy people across ages. Sample-barcoded 5' priming and a J-beta primer mix drove a second PCR of about 6 to 12 cycles. A single record per CDR3 protein comes from TCRdb applying MiXCR to the 5' RACE reads. The profile covers about 670,000 distinct CDR3 sequences, with less than 45% appearing a single time and roughly 30% taken by the ten largest. Source material: blood. The receptors shown here come from a man older than 75 in good health.

The chain combines TRBV10-3 with TRBJ2-5; no definite D call. The CDR3 length is 14 residues. V was shortened by 0 bases and J by 5 bases, with 10 bases between the two germline ends. The V gene's germline CDR1 is ENHRY and CDR2 SYGVKD. CDR3 sequence (DNA): TGTGCCATCAGTGAGTCGAACGCTATGGAGACCCAGTACTTC. This encodes CAISESNAMETQYF.

The chain's CDR3 is CASSLTPDRAYEQYF. The CDR3 bases are TGCGCCAGCAGCTTGACCCCTGACAGGGCCTACGAGCAGTACTTC. V is TRBV5-1 and J is TRBJ2-7; 7 bases are a match to TRBD1. Trimming cost V 1 base and J 2 bases; bases outside gene matches: 6. The CDR3 sequence is 15 residues long. CDR1 SGHRS and CDR2 YFSETQ come from the germline V gene.

Comment on this clonotype: The junction and the germline gene differ at one end; a read error may be behind it. This sequence joins TRBV20-1 and TRBJ2-1; the match to TRBD2 covers 11 bases. This CDR3 has 14 residues. Per germline, CDR1 DFQATT and CDR2 SNEGSKA (reference sequence). This chain's CDR3 is CSTEGPSGRNEQLF. The CDR3 region has the DNA TGCAGTACCGAGGGTCCTAGCGGGAGGAATGAGCAGCTCTTC.

The chain links TRBV24-1 to TRBJ2-1, with D possibly matching TRBD1 (6 bases). V dropped 9 bases and J dropped 8 bases, with 13 bases sitting between them. The length of the CDR3 is 12 residues. Germline V lookup: CDR1 KGHDR, CDR2 SFDVKD. CDR3 loop: CATGYREYEQFF. CDR3 nucleotide sequence: TGTGCCACCGGCTACAGGGAATATGAGCAGTTCTTC.

The chain carries TRBV20-1 and TRBJ1-5; D call uncertain. From germline, CDR1 is DFQATT and CDR2 SNEGSKA (reference sequence). The CDR3 length is 14 residues. Trimming cost V 6 bases and J 4 bases, with 16 bases left between them. The CDR3 loop reads CSARTGGTNQPQHF. In DNA, the CDR3 is TGCAGTGCAAGGACTGGTGGAACTAATCAGCCCCAGCATTTT.

This clonotype has only a few counts. The gene calls are TRBV3-1 and TRBJ2-1; D may match TRBD1 or TRBD2 (6 bases each). Between the trimmed V and J ends, which lost 2 bases and 12 bases, there was a span of 14 bases. This CDR3 contains 13 residues. The germline CDR1 and CDR2 sequences are LGHDT and YNNKEL (reference sequence). The CDR3 protein is CASSQTLSGAQFF. CDR3 nucleotides: TGTGCCAGCAGCCAAACCCTTTCGGGGGCGCAGTTCTTC.

This chain uses TRBV3-1 with TRBJ2-3; tentatively, D is TRBD2 (6 bases). The CDR3 has 18 residues. V was pared by 3 bases and J by 3 bases, with 22 bases between. Germline assignment: CDR1 LGHDT and CDR2 YNNKEL (reference sequence). For the CDR3, the DNA is TGTGCCAGCAGCCATCATCCGCGCAACGAGCGGGTTACAGATACGCAGTATTTT. Its protein product is CASSHHPRNERVTDTQYF.

This sequence joins TRBV12-3 or TRBV12-4 and TRBJ2-1; 8 bases are a match to TRBD1. V was clipped by 6 bases and J by 10 bases; unmatched bases: 8. This CDR3 comprises 13 residues. CDR3 sequence reads: CASSTQGAWEQFF. The CDR3 bases are TGTGCCAGCAGCACCCAGGGGGCCTGGGAGCAGTTCTTC.